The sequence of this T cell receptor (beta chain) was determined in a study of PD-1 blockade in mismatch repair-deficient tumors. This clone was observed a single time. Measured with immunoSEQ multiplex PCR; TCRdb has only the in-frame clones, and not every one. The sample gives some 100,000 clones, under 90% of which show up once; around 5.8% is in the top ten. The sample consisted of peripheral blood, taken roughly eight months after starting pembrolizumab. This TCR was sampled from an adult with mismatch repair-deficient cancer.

The CDR3 region has the DNA TGTGCCAGCAGGGCCAGCGGGAGAACTTACGAGCAGTACTTC. It is translated as CASRASGRTYEQYF. The V call is TRBV6-5, the J call TRBJ2-7; 8 bases align to TRBD2. The V gene end was trimmed by 6 bases and the J gene end by 4 bases; junction bases not matched to a gene: 8. Germline loops: CDR1 MNHEY, CDR2 SVGAGI. CDR3 size: 14 residues.